This entry lists 17 T cell receptor beta chains sequenced from one sample in a study of T cell responses to AZD1222 COVID-19 vaccine (dated by TCRdb to the early 2020s). The sample's time point, from its label and the paper: about 28 days (+/-7) after the second vaccine dose. Library generation was performed with the immunoSEQ multiplex PCR assay. The source is immuneACCESS, and TCRdb retained only in-frame sequences with V and J called. Part of the clones is not carried over; for the studies checked, unresolved V genes explain less than half of this, and the remainder is unexplained. Across this sample there are more than 85,000 clones, with approximately 88% seen only once. Clones ranked in the top ten supply approximately 14% of the sample. Sequenced material: peripheral blood, taken 28 days after the second AZD1222 dose. The source of these receptors is an adult who received the AZD1222 COVID-19 vaccine.

This chain connects TRBV11-3 to TRBJ2-6, with unresolved D. V lost 5 bases and J lost 2, with 13 bases in between. The germline CDR1 and CDR2 sequences are SGHNT and YENEEA. This CDR3 has 16 amino acids. The CDR3 nucleotides read TGTGCCAGCAGCACCCCTTGGGTGGCTGGGGCCAACGTCCTGACTTTC. This codes for CASSTPWVAGANVLTF.

This clone was recorded once. V usage is TRBV7-3 and J usage is TRBJ2-1; 15 nucleotides align to TRBD2. The CDR3 has 16 residues. Germline lookup yields CDR1 SGHTA and CDR2 FQGTGA. V trimming: 3 bases; J trimming: 4 bases; junction bases outside the gene matches: 1. The CDR3 sequence is CASSFGTSGGYNEQFF. CDR3 nucleotide sequence: TGTGCCAGCAGCTTCGGGACTAGCGGGGGGTACAATGAGCAGTTCTTC.

In this sample, this clone turned up once. The CDR3 sequence: CASSQHSSADTQYF. As DNA, the CDR3 is TGCGCCAGCAGCCAACATAGTAGCGCAGATACGCAGTATTTT. This chain uses TRBV10-1 with TRBJ2-3, with D maybe TRBD2 (5 bases). The CDR3 length is 14 residues. Germline V CDR1 and CDR2: WNHNN, SYGVQD (reference sequence). The germline V and J ends were trimmed by 6 bases and 4 bases, with 14 bases remaining between them.

With regard to this clone: The same CDR3 is also encoded by other DNA sequences in this sample. The rearrangement joins TRBV30 to TRBJ2-7, with D uncertain. Per germline, CDR1 GTSNPN and CDR2 SVGIG (reference sequence). CDR3 size: 14 residues. Trimming took 0 bases from V and 0 from J, leaving 9 bases between them. The CDR3 region has the DNA TGTGCCTGGAGTGTAGGTGGCAGCTCCTACGAGCAGTACTTC. Amino acid sequence: CAWSVGGSSYEQYF.

The V call is TRBV6-6, the J call TRBJ2-3; 9 bases match TRBD1. CDR3 size: 14 residues. Per germline, CDR1 MNHNY and CDR2 SVGAGI (reference sequence). V dropped 10 bases and J dropped 0; count of bases not matched to a gene: 5. The CDR3: CATKGTGSTDTQYF. The CDR3, as DNA: TGTGCCACTAAGGGGACAGGGAGCACAGATACGCAGTATTTT.

The chain links TRBV10-3 to TRBJ2-3; D is ambiguous. The CDR3 sequence is 11 residues long. CDR1 and CDR2 from the germline V gene are ENHRY and SYGVKD. V lost 3 bases and J lost 13, with 11 bases in between. DNA for the CDR3: TGTGCCATCAGTGATTTAGACCAAGAGTATTTT. Its protein product is CAISDLDQEYF.

The genes are TRBV7-3 and TRBJ1-1; the match to TRBD1 covers 7 bases. The CDR3 runs to 13 residues. Germline loops: CDR1 SGHTA, CDR2 FQGTGA. V was pared by 6 bases and J by 4 bases, with 5 bases of the junction left unmatched. The CDR3 loop reads CASSNDRATEAFF. The CDR3 DNA sequence: TGTGCCAGCAGTAACGACAGGGCCACTGAAGCTTTCTTT.

DNA of the CDR3: TGTGCCAGCAGTCCACCTGTGGGACAGGGTTACGGCTACACCTTC. It specifies CASSPPVGQGYGYTF. This rearrangement joins TRBV6-5 to TRBJ1-2, with 9 positions matching TRBD1. V was pared by 5 bases and J by 8 bases, with 12 bases of the junction left unmatched. This CDR3 spans 15 amino acids. The germline gives CDR1 MNHEY, CDR2 SVGAGI.

The rearrangement joins TRBV7-2 to TRBJ1-1; the D is unclear. Trimming took off 3 bases at V and 2 bases at J, with 13 bases between the two ends. The CDR3 runs to 15 residues. In germline, CDR1 is SGHTA, CDR2 FQGNSA. CDR3 sequence: CASSFAIGLNTEAFF. CDR3 coding DNA: TGTGCCAGCAGCTTCGCGATTGGACTTAACACTGAAGCTTTCTTT.

The chain combines TRBV30 with TRBJ2-7, with 10 positions matching TRBD2. The junction had 6 bases not matched to a gene; V was cut back by 1 base and J by 6 bases. This CDR3 contains 14 residues. Germline V CDR1 and CDR2: GTSNPN, SVGIG (reference sequence). The CDR3 nucleotides are TGTGCCTGGAGTGCTCTAGCGGGAGCTCGCGAGCAGTACTTC. Translated, it gives CAWSALAGAREQYF.

This chain connects TRBV29-1 to TRBJ2-3, with no clear D. Trimming cost V 6 bases and J 2 bases, with 18 bases left between them. This CDR3 is 15 amino acids long. Germline CDR1 reads SQVTM; CDR2 reads ANQGSEA. CDR3 in DNA: TGCAGCGTCCCCTACGCCCGGATACACACAGATACGCAGTATTTT. Translating it yields CSVPYARIHTDTQYF.

The V call is TRBV28, the J call TRBJ1-2; tentatively, D is TRBD1 (6 bases). The CDR3 loop spans 13 amino acids. Trimming removed 8 bases at V and 3 bases at J, with 13 bases between. Germline V gene data show CDR1 as MDHEN and CDR2 as SYDVKM. The CDR3 DNA reads TGTGCCAGCGGGGACCCAGGGGACTATGGCTACACCTTC. As protein: CASGDPGDYGYTF.

The chain has TRBV9 and TRBJ2-3; weak D call: TRBD1 (6 bases). The CDR3 totals 15 residues. The germline V gene encodes CDR1 SGDLS and CDR2 YYNGEE. V lost 4 bases, J lost 5 bases, and 17 bases lay in between. The CDR3 DNA follows: TGTGCCAGCAGCCCCGAGGACAGTCTAAGAGATACGCAGTATTTT. This gives the protein CASSPEDSLRDTQYF.

This clone was seen just once. The chain couples TRBV4-2 to TRBJ1-2; possible D gene TRBD1, 6 bases. This CDR3 is 14 amino acids long. The V gene lost 4 bases and the J gene lost 7 bases, with 16 bases spanning the gap. Germline loops: CDR1 LGHNA, CDR2 YNFKEQ. CDR3 protein: CASSPLDSGVGYTF. The CDR3 DNA reads as TGTGCCAGCAGCCCATTAGATTCAGGGGTTGGCTACACCTTC.

The chain combines TRBV4-3 with TRBJ1-2; maybe TRBD1 (6 bases). V was shortened by 0 bases and J by 7 bases, with 12 bases between the two germline ends. CDR1 and CDR2 from the germline V gene are LGHNA and YSLEER. The CDR3 sequence is 14 residues long. The CDR3 here is CASSQERGRSGYTF. The CDR3, as DNA: TGCGCCAGCAGCCAAGAACGGGGGCGCAGTGGCTACACCTTC.

This sequence joins TRBV11-2 and TRBJ1-1; D possibly corresponds to TRBD1 (5 bases). CDR3 length: 15 amino acids. Per germline, CDR1 SGHAT and CDR2 FQNNGV. The V end was cut by 0 bases, the J end by 5 bases, with 13 bases between. The CDR3 DNA reads as TGTGCCAGCAGCTTAGAGGGCAGGGTGGGGACTGAAGCTTTCTTT. This sequence encodes CASSLEGRVGTEAFF.

About this clone: Other DNA sequences in this specimen translate into the identical CDR3. J is TRBJ1-1 and V is TRBV18; tentative D call: TRBD1 (5 bases). Germline V lookup: CDR1 KGHSH, CDR2 LQKENI. Trimming shortened V by 2 bases and J by 1 base, and 5 bases separated the two germline ends. The CDR3 sequence is 13 residues long. CDR3 residues: CASSPGQNTEAFF. CDR3 DNA sequence: TGTGCCAGCTCACCAGGACAGAACACTGAAGCTTTCTTT.